These 14 T cell receptor beta chains were sequenced from one sample in a study of shared clonotypes between healthy human individuals. Using immunoSEQ multiplex PCR, the repertoire was profiled, and TCRdb retains in-frame clones only, with some absent. The data contain around 350,000 clones, over 70% of them singletons. Specimen: memory CD4+ T cells sorted from blood. The sample's subset: CD45RA-negative fraction. These receptors all come from a man aged 25 to 45 in good health.

This sequence joins TRBV5-1 and TRBJ1-1, with a possible D match to TRBD1 (6 bases). In germline, CDR1 is SGHRS, CDR2 YFSETQ. V shed 1 base and J shed 1 base, with 8 bases lying between them. This CDR3 is built from 14 residues. DNA of the CDR3: TGCGCCAGCAGCTTGTTGGGACAGAACACTGAAGCTTTCTTT. This codes for CASSLLGQNTEAFF.

This clone has only one observation. The rearrangement links TRBV19 to TRBJ2-7, with D maybe TRBD2 (6 bases). The V and J ends lost 3 bases and 6 bases respectively, with 27 bases between them. The CDR3 has 18 residues. Germline V gene sequence: CDR1 LNHDA, CDR2 SQIVND (reference sequence). The CDR3 nucleotides read TGTGCCAGTAGTATCGCGGTAGGGCGATCCGGGGACTCCAGCGAGCAGTACTTC. As protein: CASSIAVGRSGDSSEQYF.

The V gene is TRBV6-1, the J gene TRBJ1-2; possible D gene TRBD1, 5 bases. CDR1 and CDR2 from the germline V gene are MNHNS and SASEGT. The V end lost 3 bases, the J end lost 1 base, and 12 bases lay between the germline ends. CDR3 length: 15 amino acids. The CDR3 loop reads CASSDKGRVNYGYTF. CDR3 in DNA: TGTGCCAGCAGTGATAAAGGCAGGGTTAACTATGGCTACACCTTC.

This sequence joins TRBV6-1 and TRBJ1-5, with D uncertain. This CDR3 comprises 15 residues. Germline assignment: CDR1 MNHNS and CDR2 SASEGT. V was pared by 5 bases and J by 7 bases, with 18 bases between. In DNA form, the CDR3 reads TGTGCCAGCAGTCAAAACGGGGTAGGGAACCAGCCCCAGCATTTT. It specifies CASSQNGVGNQPQHF.

This chain uses TRBV19 with TRBJ2-1, with 9 bases identical to TRBD1. The V gene's germline CDR1 is LNHDA and CDR2 SQIVND (reference sequence). The V and J ends lost 7 bases and 6 bases, in that order; junction bases with no gene match: 7. The CDR3 is 14 residues long. The CDR3 DNA reads TGTGCCAGTACTCGGGACAGGGACTTCAATGAGCAGTTCTTC. The encoded protein is CASTRDRDFNEQFF.

The chain joins TRBV10-2 to TRBJ2-5; D gene uncertain. The CDR3 is made up of 14 amino acids. Germline CDR1 and CDR2: WSHSY and SAAADI. V was cut by 2 bases and J by 2 bases, with 9 bases left in between. CDR3 amino acids: CASSEGSLQETQYF. CDR3 coding DNA: TGCGCCAGCAGTGAGGGCTCCCTTCAAGAGACCCAGTACTTC.

The rearrangement links TRBV5-4 to TRBJ1-1, with no clear D. The V end was cut by 4 bases, the J end by 0 bases, with 13 bases between. The CDR3 spans 15 residues. CDR1 and CDR2 (germline): SGHNT, YYREEE (reference sequence). The DNA of the CDR3 is TGTGCCAGCAGCCCCACTGCCCGTATGAACACTGAAGCTTTCTTT. It specifies CASSPTARMNTEAFF.

This clone was counted at least ten times. The same CDR3 arises from other DNA sequences in this sample as well. V gene TRBV28 combines with J gene TRBJ1-3; D is possibly TRBD1 (6 bases). This CDR3 is built from 14 residues. V gave up 5 bases and J gave up 4 bases, with 12 bases separating them. Germline CDR1 is MDHEN and CDR2 is SYDVKM. The CDR3 loop is CASSPGGPGNTIYF. The CDR3 coding sequence is TGTGCCAGCAGTCCCGGGGGGCCAGGAAACACCATATATTTT.

This chain joins TRBV7-2 and TRBJ2-5; TRBD1 matches 9 bases. Germline V CDR1 and CDR2: SGHTA, FQGNSA. J lost 3 bases, V lost 5 bases, and 7 bases had no gene match. The CDR3 is made up of 15 amino acids. The CDR3 loop reads CASSHRDRVEETQYF. The CDR3, as DNA: TGTGCCAGCAGCCACAGGGACAGGGTGGAAGAGACCCAGTACTTC.

This clone came up a few times. The V and J genes are TRBV6-5 and TRBJ2-1, with TRBD2 matching over 10 bases. The junction had 1 base not matched to a gene; V was cut back by 2 bases and J by 3 bases. This CDR3 region has 15 residues. Per germline, CDR1 MNHEY and CDR2 SVGAGI. The CDR3 coding sequence is TGTGCCAGCAGTTACAGACTAGCGGGCTACAATGAGCAGTTCTTC. The encoded protein is CASSYRLAGYNEQFF.

The genes are TRBV2 and TRBJ1-5, with a tentative D call TRBD1 (5 bases). V gave up 5 bases and J gave up 4 bases, with 9 bases separating them. This CDR3 region has 13 residues. Germline lookup yields CDR1 SNHLY and CDR2 FYNNEI. The CDR3 nucleotides are TGTGCCAGCAGTCGGGACCTTAATCAGCCCCAGCATTTT. Translation: CASSRDLNQPQHF.

The V call is TRBV5-5, the J call TRBJ2-3, with D possibly TRBD1 on 6 matching bases. The V gene's germline CDR1 is SGHKS and CDR2 YYEKEE (reference sequence). V lost 2 bases to trimming and J lost 4 bases, with 11 bases between them. The CDR3 loop spans 14 amino acids. The CDR3 nucleotides are TGTGCCAGCAGCTTCCAGGGGATGGCAGATACGCAGTATTTT. It is translated as CASSFQGMADTQYF.

This chain uses TRBV5-1 with TRBJ2-7, with D hard to call. CDR1 is SGHRS and CDR2 is YFSETQ in the germline V gene. CDR3 length: 14 residues. V gave up 1 base and J gave up 3 bases, with 11 bases separating them. CDR3 protein: CASSLSATNYEQYF. Here the CDR3 DNA reads TGCGCCAGCAGCTTGTCCGCGACGAACTACGAGCAGTACTTC.

The rearrangement links TRBV28 to TRBJ1-4; 7 positions agree with TRBD1. Germline CDR1 is MDHEN and CDR2 is SYDVKM. The CDR3 is made up of 17 amino acids. The ends lost 4 bases at V and 5 bases at J; junction bases unmatched: 13. As DNA, the CDR3 is TGTGCCAGCAGTTCATCATTCCGGGGCAGGGGGAATGAAAAACTGTTTTTT. It specifies CASSSSFRGRGNEKLFF. Full variable domain (rest looked up from reference TRBV28 and TRBJ1-4): DVKVTQSSRYLVKRTGEKVFLECVQDMDHENMFWYRQDPGLGLRLIYFSYDVKMKEKGDIPEGYSVSREKKERFSLILESASTNQTSMYLCASSSSFRGRGNEKLFFGSGTQLSVL.